The clone carrying this TCR beta chain occurred once. The data belong to a study of CD8 T cells in Susac syndrome. This CDR3 spans 15 amino acids. Trimming removed 5 bases from V and 0 bases from J, with 11 bases in between. The RNA input was about 0.5 to 1 ug, and it was reverse transcribed with random hexamers. From the immunoSEQ multiplex PCR reads, TCRdb called clonotypes with MiXCR, one entry per CDR3 protein. The table lists some 150,000 distinct CDR3 sequences, about 95% of them singletons. This chain uses TRBV12-3 or TRBV12-4 with TRBJ2-1, with D unresolved. The specimen was CD4+ T cells from PBMCs. The origin of this receptor is a human donor with Susac syndrome. The CDR3 DNA reads TGTGCCAGCAGTCATTGGGTGAGCTCCTACAATGAGCAGTTCTTC. This encodes CASSHWVSSYNEQFF.